This is a list of T cell receptor beta chains from one sample in a study of blood T cell repertoires in COVID-19. TCRdb's table, derived via immunoSEQ multiplex PCR, lists solely in-frame clones and lacks some. The sample lists about 260,000 clones; around 87% were seen once. Specimen: peripheral blood. The receptors here all came from a woman aged 40 to 50 who had recovered from COVID-19. CDR3s include the opening cysteine and the closing phenylalanine or tryptophan. Each record gives: V gene, clone size, J gene, CDR3 protein. Clone size, where shown, is once, few, many, or a class for clones that have expanded.

>TRBV7-6|.|TRBJ1-1
CASSPNGGGAFF
>TRBV29-1|.|TRBJ1-1
CSVAQGVGTEAFF
>TRBV3-1/TRBV3-2|once|TRBJ1-5
CASSHYRGPPQHF
>TRBV15|.|TRBJ2-3
CATSRYPGSTDTQYF
>TRBV15|.|TRBJ1-2
CATTGGRGYGYTF
>TRBV5-1|.|TRBJ1-1
CASRGALNTEAFF
>TRBV6-2/TRBV6-3|.|TRBJ1-1
CASSYYASTEAFF
>TRBV19|.|TRBJ1-1
CASSSIRGRGNTEAFF
>TRBV6-6|.|TRBJ1-1
CASSYSKGAVTEAFF
>TRBV9|.|TRBJ1-3
CASSVDQGGGNTIYF
>TRBV6-2/TRBV6-3|.|TRBJ2-7
CASSPPAGRGGSYEQYF
>TRBV13|.|TRBJ1-2
CASSLERRRSRYGYTF
>TRBV5-1|.|TRBJ1-2
CASSFDRGDLYGYTF